A single sample gave rise to the 2 T cell receptor beta chains below, sequenced in a study of blood T cells in healthy people across ages. Next came a second PCR, run for about 7 to 12 cycles, which used a sample-barcoded 5' primer along with a J-beta primer mix. TCRdb re-called the 5' RACE reads with MiXCR, one entry per CDR3 protein. The table lists around 800,000 distinct CDR3 sequences, around half of them singletons, with 15% to 20% in the top ten. Sequences were obtained from blood. The receptor source for this set is a man older than 75 in good health.

The chain recombines TRBV7-2 with TRBJ2-7; TRBD1 aligns across 10 bases. J lost 6 bases, V lost 0 bases, and 8 bases had no gene match. The germline CDR1 and CDR2 sequences are SGHTA and FQGNSA. The length of the CDR3 is 16 residues. The CDR3 sequence is CASSLAGQGSRGEQYF. The CDR3 DNA reads TGTGCCAGCAGCTTAGCGGGACAGGGGAGTCGTGGCGAGCAGTACTTC.

As concerns this clonotype: A much more abundant neighbour one base away suggests this may be a read error. This chain connects TRBV20-1 to TRBJ1-2; TRBD1 is a possible D gene (6 bases). The CDR3 runs 14 residues. From germline, CDR1 is DFQATT and CDR2 SNEGSKA (reference sequence). CDR3 amino acids: CSTRGPGAHYGYTF. DNA of the CDR3: TGCAGTACTAGAGGCCCAGGGGCCCACTATGGCTACACCTTC.